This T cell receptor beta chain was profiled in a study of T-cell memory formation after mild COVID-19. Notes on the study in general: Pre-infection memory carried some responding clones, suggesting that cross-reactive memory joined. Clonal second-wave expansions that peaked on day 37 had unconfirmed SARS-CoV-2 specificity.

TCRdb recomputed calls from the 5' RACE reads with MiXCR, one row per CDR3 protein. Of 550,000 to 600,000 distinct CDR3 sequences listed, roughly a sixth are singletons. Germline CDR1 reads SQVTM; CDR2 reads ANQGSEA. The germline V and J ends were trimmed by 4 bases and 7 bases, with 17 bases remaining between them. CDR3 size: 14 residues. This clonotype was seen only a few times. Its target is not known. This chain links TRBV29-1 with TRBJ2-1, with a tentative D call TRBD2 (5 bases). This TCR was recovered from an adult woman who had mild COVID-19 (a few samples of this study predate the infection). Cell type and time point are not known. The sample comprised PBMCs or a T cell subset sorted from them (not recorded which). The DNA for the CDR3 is TGCAGCGTTGTCTTTATCTTGAGAGGGAATGAGCAGTTCTTC. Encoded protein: CSVVFILRGNEQFF.